This paragraph covers one T cell receptor beta chain sequence. Its antigen remains unknown. The entry originates in a study of PD-1 blockade in classical Hodgkin lymphoma. Study results and caveats: Some patients started nivolumab under 1 year after ASCT, and they were excluded.

Germline CDR1 reads SGHDN; CDR2 reads FVKESK. Trimming left V 4 bases short and J 8 bases short, with 16 bases between. The CDR3 is 14 residues long. Following autologous stem cell transplantation, relapse occurred in every patient, and exposure to brentuximab vedotin varied. Assay used: immunoSEQ multiplex PCR; TCRdb lists only in-frame clones, some missing. The top ten hold roughly 40% of the sample, which has over 20,000 clones, 75% to 85% seen once. The source is a human donor with classical Hodgkin lymphoma. This specimen was peripheral blood mononuclear cells (PBMCs), taken before the second cycle of nivolumab. The chain couples TRBV14 to TRBJ2-3, with TRBD1 as a possible D gene (5 bases). The CDR3 DNA is TGTGCCAGCAGCCCAAGCCAGGGTCCTGGTACGCAGTATTTT. The encoded protein is CASSPSQGPGTQYF.